Here is one TCR beta chain with its context. No antigen is known for it. These data come from a study of shared clonotypes between healthy human individuals. Whole-study context: The plates for each donor numbered three CD4 naive, three CD4 memory, two CD8 naive and one CD8 memory.

Study-wide findings and caveats: Sampling used blood alone; tissue repertoires probably differ.

In the authors' methods: Without quality scores, immunoSEQ junctional reads could not be filtered like full-length reads. This table comes from immunoSEQ multiplex PCR, and its TCRdb copy is limited to in-frame clones, with some not included. V, J and clone size reflect that table, while D and trimming were determined from the DNA. The sample includes roughly 400,000 clones, roughly 96% seen only once; the top ten take around 0.29%. V was trimmed by 8 bases and J by 7 bases, leaving 6 bases between them. CDR3 size: 10 residues. CDR1 and CDR2 (germline): MDHEN, SYDVKM. Sequencing was done on a sample of memory CD8+ T cells sorted from blood. The sample's subset: CD45RO+ cells pooled with CCR7-negative TemRA cells. The chain has TRBV28 and TRBJ1-3, with D perhaps TRBD1 (6 bases). This receptor was taken from a man aged 25 to 45 in good health. This CDR3 reads CASQGNTIYF. As DNA, the CDR3 is TGTGCCAGCCAGGGGAACACCATATATTTT.